Listed below are T cell receptor beta chains from one sample, sequenced in a study of patients and donors after allogeneic stem cell transplantation. MiXCR was run by TCRdb on the RT-PCR reads, yielding one entry per CDR3 protein. The table has 87,000 or so distinct CDR3 sequences, roughly 4.9% seen once. Sequencing was carried out using blood, either unsorted or a sorted T cell fraction (not recorded which). These TCRs come from a human donor who was either an allogeneic HSCT recipient or a stem cell or donor lymphocyte infusion donor (not recorded which). It is not recorded whose cells these are; they may come from a transplant donor. Each CDR3 is given with its conserved first and last residue. A D gene is named only where the DNA matches it firmly. Where a row states a size, it is once, few, many or the class of an expanded clone; other rows omit it.

TRBD2,many,14,TRBJ2-1,TRBV5-1,CASMGLAGASEQFF,TGCGCCAGCATGGGGCTAGCGGGAGCTAGTGAGCAGTTCTTC
-,many,15,TRBJ2-3,TRBV20-1,CSATGTLLRADTQYF,TGCAGTGCTACTGGGACCCTCCTGAGGGCAGATACGCAGTATTTT
-,-,15,TRBJ1-2,TRBV7-8,CASSLEDYSMGGYTF,TGTGCCAGCAGCTTAGAGGACTATTCTATGGGGGGCTACACCTTC
-,many,15,TRBJ2-4,TRBV5-1,CASSLDAGVKNIQYF,TGCGCCAGCAGCTTGGATGCCGGGGTCAAAAACATTCAGTACTTC
TRBD1,-,15,TRBJ2-7,TRBV5-1,CASSLGDRGGAEQYF,TGCGCCAGCAGCTTGGGCGACAGGGGGGGAGCAGAGCAGTACTTC
-,many,14,TRBJ2-5,TRBV3-1,CASSRTHPGETQYF,TGTGCCAGCAGCCGGACACACCCGGGGGAGACCCAGTACTTC
TRBD1,many,14,TRBJ2-7,TRBV5-1,CASSFPDRNYEQYF,TGCGCCAGCAGCTTTCCGGACAGGAACTACGAGCAGTACTTC
-,many,14,TRBJ2-3,TRBV2,CASSSNGGGDTQYF,TGTGCCAGCAGCAGCAATGGAGGAGGAGATACGCAGTATTTT
TRBD1,many,15,TRBJ2-7,TRBV5-1,CASRQGQGPSYEQYF,TGCGCCAGCAGACAGGGACAGGGACCTTCCTACGAGCAGTACTTC
-,few,16,TRBJ1-2,TRBV7-2,CASSSAPGQANYGYTF,TGTGCCAGCAGCTCAGCCCCGGGACAAGCTAACTATGGCTACACCTTC
TRBD2,many,17,TRBJ2-3,TRBV7-9,CASSLVGSGAAGDTQYF,TGTGCCAGCAGCTTAGTAGGTAGCGGGGCTGCTGGAGATACGCAGTATTTT
-,-,14,TRBJ1-1,TRBV30,CAGGPPNMNTEAFF,TGTGCCGGCGGACCTCCTAATATGAACACTGAAGCTTTCTTT
TRBD2,large,15,TRBJ2-1,TRBV5-1,CASSLQAGGRNEQFF,TGCGCCAGCAGCTTGCAAGCGGGGGGGCGCAATGAGCAGTTCTTC
-,few,14,TRBJ1-3,TRBV4-1,CASSQQVRGNTIYF,TGCGCCAGCAGCCAACAGGTCCGAGGAAACACCATATATTTT
-,many,14,TRBJ2-1,TRBV15,CATSRGTVNNEQFF,TGTGCCACCAGCAGAGGGACAGTGAACAATGAGCAGTTCTTC
-,few,16,TRBJ2-1,TRBV11-2,CASSLVGRYRFVEQFF,TGTGCCAGCAGCTTAGTGGGGAGGTACAGATTCGTTGAGCAGTTCTTC
-,many,15,TRBJ1-6,TRBV6-1,CASSEPGQYNSPLHF,TGTGCCAGCAGTGAACCAGGGCAGTATAATTCACCCCTCCACTTT
-,many,13,TRBJ1-2,TRBV5-1,CASREGLDYGYTF,TGCGCCAGCAGGGAGGGGTTGGACTATGGCTACACCTTC
-,many,14,TRBJ1-1,TRBV7-2,CASSIQGEGTEAFF,TGTGCCAGCAGCATTCAGGGTGAGGGGACTGAAGCTTTCTTT
TRBD1,many,17,TRBJ2-3,TRBV7-3,CASSLTGQGAVTDTQYF,TGTGCCAGCAGCTTAACGGGCCAGGGGGCCGTCACAGATACGCAGTATTTT
-,many,13,TRBJ2-7,TRBV20-1,CSAKQLTPYEQYF,TGCAGTGCTAAGCAGCTAACCCCCTACGAGCAGTACTTC
TRBD2,many,17,TRBJ2-5,TRBV12-3/TRBV12-4,CASSRLAGGPSQETQYF,TGTGCCAGCTCAAGACTAGCGGGGGGGCCGAGCCAAGAGACCCAGTACTTC
TRBD2,few,15,TRBJ2-5,TRBV5-4,CASSFSSGNKETQYF,TGTGCCAGCAGCTTCTCTAGCGGGAATAAAGAGACCCAGTACTTC
TRBD1,few,17,TRBJ2-5,TRBV5-1,CASSLGAGGNFIETQYF,TGCGCCAGCAGCTTGGGGGCAGGGGGAAACTTTATAGAGACCCAGTACTTC
TRBD1,-,13,TRBJ2-7,TRBV14,CASNQPGGYEQYF,TGTGCCAGCAATCAACCAGGGGGCTACGAGCAGTACTTC
-,many,14,TRBJ1-2,TRBV7-9,CASSPMAGYEGYTF,TGTGCCAGCAGCCCCATGGCGGGGTATGAAGGCTACACCTTC
TRBD2,many,19,TRBJ2-1,TRBV12-3/TRBV12-4,CASSETSGRLSRSYNEQFF,TGTGCCAGCAGCGAGACTAGCGGGAGGTTGTCAAGGTCCTACAATGAGCAGTTCTTC
-,many,15,TRBJ2-7,TRBV9,CASSVAPQGSNEQYF,TGTGCCAGCAGCGTAGCCCCCCAAGGTAGCAACGAGCAGTACTTC
TRBD2,many,15,TRBJ2-1,TRBV20-1,CSYTGLAVSYNEQFF,TGCAGTTATACAGGACTAGCGGTATCCTACAATGAGCAGTTCTTC
-,many,16,TRBJ1-6,TRBV7-8,CASSPSIVGSHSPLHF,TGTGCCAGCAGCCCGTCGATAGTCGGGTCGCATTCACCCCTCCACTTT
-,many,13,TRBJ2-3,TRBV9,CASSAPTLGTQYF,TGTGCCAGCAGCGCCCCGACTTTAGGTACGCAGTATTTT
-,few,16,TRBJ2-2,TRBV11-3,CASSFILQGYTGELFF,TGTGCCAGCAGCTTCATTCTACAGGGATACACCGGGGAGCTGTTTTTT
-,many,15,TRBJ2-3,TRBV19,CASRSTGTSTDTQYF,TGTGCCAGTAGGTCGACAGGGACTAGCACAGATACGCAGTATTTT
-,few,14,TRBJ2-2,TRBV5-1,CASSSLTGLGELFF,TGCGCCAGCAGCTCACTTACAGGGCTCGGGGAGCTGTTTTTT
-,few,15,TRBJ2-2,TRBV7-6,CASSRGAVNTGELFF,TGTGCCAGCAGCCGAGGGGCGGTGAACACCGGGGAGCTGTTTTTT
-,many,15,TRBJ2-3,TRBV5-1,CATSPQGTYTDTQYF,TGCGCCACTTCACCCCAGGGGACCTACACAGATACGCAGTATTTT
-,many,16,TRBJ2-2,TRBV4-1,CASSLTVTGGAGELFF,TGCGCCAGCAGCCTAACCGTTACAGGGGGGGCCGGGGAGCTGTTTTTT
TRBD2,many,13,TRBJ2-1,TRBV6-1,CASGRLAQNEQFF,TGTGCCAGCGGTAGACTAGCCCAGAATGAGCAGTTCTTC
TRBD1,few,14,TRBJ1-2,TRBV20-1,CSATQLQGGWGYTF,TGCAGTGCTACCCAGCTGCAGGGGGGATGGGGCTACACCTTC
-,many,18,TRBJ2-2,TRBV27,CASSLGGPGRANTGELFF,TGTGCCAGCAGTTTAGGAGGGCCAGGACGTGCGAACACCGGGGAGCTGTTTTTT
-,medium-sized,14,TRBJ2-3,TRBV9,CASSRGPNTDTQYF,TGTGCCAGCAGTCGTGGCCCAAACACAGATACGCAGTATTTT
-,many,16,TRBJ1-2,TRBV5-1,CASSLGSNRMIYGYTF,TGCGCCAGCAGCCTCGGATCCAACAGGATGATCTATGGCTACACCTTC
-,-,14,TRBJ2-4,TRBV7-2,CASSLGLLGSIQYF,TGTGCCAGCAGCTTGGGCCTCTTGGGAAGCATTCAGTACTTC
TRBD2,many,16,TRBJ2-3,TRBV2,CASRARSAGGKNTQYF,TGTGCCAGCAGGGCCCGGTCAGCGGGAGGGAAGAATACGCAGTATTTT
TRBD1,many,14,TRBJ1-1,TRBV6-1,CASSTDRANTEAFF,TGTGCCAGCTCTACGGACAGGGCGAACACTGAAGCTTTCTTT
TRBD2,many,15,TRBJ2-1,TRBV12-3/TRBV12-4,CASSLGGRASNEQFF,TGTGCCAGCAGTTTAGGCGGGAGGGCCAGCAATGAGCAGTTCTTC